These 28 T cell receptor beta chains originate from one sample sequenced in a study of T cell changes during pregnancy in multiple sclerosis. Only in-frame clones appear in the TCRdb table, and some are missing; sequencing was by immunoSEQ multiplex PCR. The repertoire holds some 17,000 clones, with 80% to 85% as singletons. Here the sequenced sample was CD8+ T cells from peripheral blood mononuclear cells, taken in the third trimester of pregnancy. The receptors originated from a female donor in good health, enrolled as a control in a pregnancy study.

The chain is built from TRBV4-3 and TRBJ1-2, with D unclear. V lost 0 bases and J 7 bases, leaving 21 bases between the germline ends. Germline V gene lookup returns CDR1 LGHNA and CDR2 YSLEER. The CDR3 has 17 residues. The CDR3 is CASSQDGFRGQGPGYTF. As DNA, the CDR3 is TGCGCCAGCAGCCAAGATGGATTTCGAGGGCAAGGTCCTGGCTACACCTTC.

There are a few counts of this clone. V usage is TRBV6-1 and J usage is TRBJ1-1; D is undetermined. The germline V and J ends were trimmed by 4 bases and 0 bases, with 6 bases remaining between them. Germline V lookup: CDR1 MNHNS, CDR2 SASEGT. This CDR3 is built from 13 residues. The CDR3 protein is CASSGVLNTEAFF. In DNA, the CDR3 is TGTGCCAGCAGTGGAGTTCTGAACACTGAAGCTTTCTTT.

The rearrangement links TRBV7-9 to TRBJ2-7, with D possibly being TRBD2 (5 bases). CDR1 is SEHNR and CDR2 is FQNEAQ in the germline V gene (reference sequence). Trimming shortened V by 1 base and J by 3 bases, and 13 bases separated the two germline ends. The CDR3 spans 15 residues. CDR3 region: CASSLVGLADYEQYF. The CDR3 DNA is TGTGCCAGCAGCTTAGTCGGTCTAGCAGACTACGAGCAGTACTTC. The complete variable domain, with remaining parts taken from reference TRBV7-9 and TRBJ2-7, reads DTGVSQNPRHKITKRGQNVTFRCDPISEHNRLYWYRQTLGQGPEFLTYFQNEAQLEKSRLLSDRFSAERPKGSFSTLEIQRTEQGDSAMYLCASSLVGLADYEQYFGPGTRLTVT.

This clone has a single count. V and J are TRBV13 and TRBJ1-2, with TRBD1 matching 8 bases. Trimming removed 5 bases from V and 0 bases from J; junction bases left unmatched: 5. The CDR3 covers 15 residues. The germline CDR1 and CDR2 sequences are PRHDT and FYEKMQ (reference sequence). CDR3 nucleotides: TGTGCCAGCAGCCCGAGGACAGGGACTAACTATGGCTACACCTTC. Protein product: CASSPRTGTNYGYTF.

The chain combines TRBV7-9 with TRBJ2-5; the D is unclear. The germline CDR1 and CDR2 sequences are SEHNR and FQNEAQ (reference sequence). Trimming left V 3 bases short and J 5 bases short, with 4 bases between. The CDR3 spans 11 residues. The CDR3 bases are TGTGCCAGCAGCTTCAGGGAGACCCAGTACTTC. Its protein product is CASSFRETQYF.

This sequence joins TRBV11-2 and TRBJ2-7; a possible D gene is TRBD1 (5 bases). Germline V CDR1 and CDR2: SGHAT, FQNNGV. The V and J ends lost 7 bases and 5 bases respectively, with 18 bases between them. This CDR3 region has 14 residues. CDR3 amino acids: CASTPEGVGHEQYF. The CDR3 nucleotides are TGTGCCAGCACCCCCGAAGGGGTGGGCCACGAGCAGTACTTC.

The V call is TRBV25-1, the J call TRBJ1-2, with a possible D match to TRBD1 (6 bases). Germline CDR1 and CDR2: MGHDK and SYGVNS. With 7 bases removed from V and 4 bases from J, the gap between germline ends came to 16 bases. The CDR3 length is 14 residues. CDR3 residues: CASTRGQFRYGYTF. The DNA of the CDR3 is TGTGCCAGCACGCGCGGACAGTTCCGCTATGGCTACACCTTC.

V and J are TRBV4-1 and TRBJ2-7; 7 nucleotides agree with TRBD2. Germline assignment: CDR1 MGHRA and CDR2 YSYEKL. V lost 0 bases, J lost 5 bases, and 4 bases stayed unmatched. CDR3 length: 14 amino acids. The CDR3 loop is CASSQDRLADEQYF. The CDR3 region has the DNA TGCGCCAGCAGCCAAGATCGACTAGCCGACGAGCAGTACTTC.

The genes are TRBV10-3 and TRBJ2-3; 8 positions agree with TRBD2. The CDR3 length is 17 residues. Germline trimming cut 0 bases from V and 5 bases from J; bases unmatched to any gene: 10. The V gene's germline CDR1 is ENHRY and CDR2 SYGVKD. The CDR3 nucleotides are TGTGCCATCAGTGAGTCGAACGGGGGAAGCGGGAGAGATACGCAGTATTTT. Protein product: CAISESNGGSGRDTQYF.

This clone was observed a handful of times. This sequence joins TRBV27 and TRBJ2-3; 9 bases are shared with TRBD2. V gave up 8 bases and J gave up 0 bases; unmatched junction bases: 6. Germline lookup yields CDR1 MNHEY and CDR2 SMNVEV (reference sequence). CDR3 length: 15 residues. The CDR3 DNA reads TGTGCCAGCTCACTCACTAGCGGGAGCACAGATACGCAGTATTTT. Protein: CASSLTSGSTDTQYF.

This rearrangement joins TRBV30 to TRBJ2-2, with 10 bases fitting TRBD1. Germline lookup yields CDR1 GTSNPN and CDR2 SVGIG (reference sequence). The CDR3 is 16 residues long. After removal of 4 bases from V and 4 bases from J, the junction contained 9 bases not matched to a gene. The CDR3 spells CAWNLDRGSSTGELFF. For the CDR3, the DNA is TGTGCCTGGAACTTGGACAGGGGGAGCAGCACCGGGGAGCTGTTTTTT.

The V gene is TRBV13, the J gene TRBJ1-1, with D unresolved. In germline, CDR1 is PRHDT, CDR2 FYEKMQ (reference sequence). V was cut by 1 base and J by 1 base, with 4 bases left in between. CDR3 length: 13 amino acids. CDR3 loop: CASSLDGNTEAFF. CDR3 nucleotide sequence: TGTGCCAGCAGCTTAGACGGGAACACTGAAGCTTTCTTT.

This rearrangement joins TRBV6-1 to TRBJ1-1, with D possibly being TRBD1 (6 bases). Trimming took 6 bases from V and 10 from J, leaving 12 bases between them. CDR1 is MNHNS and CDR2 is SASEGT in the germline V gene. CDR3 length: 11 residues. This chain's CDR3 is CASRDPRGAFF. CDR3 sequence (DNA): TGTGCCAGCAGGGATCCCAGGGGAGCTTTCTTT.

The chain is built from TRBV4-1 and TRBJ1-1, with D uncertain. V lost 1 base and J 0 bases, leaving 9 bases between the germline ends. The germline V gene has CDR1 MGHRA and CDR2 YSYEKL. The CDR3 is 15 amino acids. Written as DNA, the CDR3 is TGCGCCAGCAGCCAAGGACGCGGGGTGAACACTGAAGCTTTCTTT. Amino acids: CASSQGRGVNTEAFF.

The chain has TRBV13 and TRBJ2-1, with TRBD2 as a possible D gene (5 bases). This CDR3 spans 14 amino acids. Per the germline V gene, CDR1 is PRHDT and CDR2 is FYEKMQ (reference sequence). The ends were cut back, 0 bases at V and 6 bases at J, with 9 bases in the middle. Here the CDR3 DNA reads TGTGCCAGCAGCTTAGGAGAACGGGGCAATGAGCAGTTCTTC. Amino acid sequence: CASSLGERGNEQFF. Full variable domain (rest looked up from reference TRBV13 and TRBJ2-1): AAGVIQSPRHLIKEKRETATLKCYPIPRHDTVYWYQQGPGQDPQFLISFYEKMQSDKGSIPDRFSAQQFSDYHSELNMSSLELGDSALYFCASSLGERGNEQFFGPGTRLTVL.

In its sample, this clone was seen once. The gene calls are TRBV10-3 and TRBJ2-1; TRBD2 matches at 10 bases. The germline V gene has CDR1 ENHRY and CDR2 SYGVKD. This CDR3 spans 16 amino acids. The junction had 6 bases not matched to a gene; V was cut back by 0 bases and J by 7 bases. CDR3 protein: CAISESLAGGNNEQFF. The CDR3 nucleotides read TGTGCCATCAGTGAGTCTTTAGCGGGAGGAAATAATGAGCAGTTCTTC.

V usage is TRBV6-1 and J usage is TRBJ1-1; D gene ambiguous. CDR1 and CDR2 from the germline V gene are MNHNS and SASEGT. The CDR3 is 13 amino acids. V lost 1 base and J 4 bases, leaving 7 bases between the germline ends. The CDR3: CASSEVKSTEAFF. As DNA, the CDR3 is TGTGCCAGCAGTGAAGTCAAGAGCACTGAAGCTTTCTTT.

The chain carries TRBV27 and TRBJ2-1; 10 nucleotides align to TRBD2. Germline values: CDR1 MNHEY, CDR2 SMNVEV (reference sequence). V was pared by 6 bases and J by 8 bases, with 10 bases of the junction left unmatched. The CDR3 runs to 15 residues. In DNA form, the CDR3 reads TGTGCCAGCAGCCCGACTAGCGGGTATTTCGATGAGCAGTTCTTC. It encodes CASSPTSGYFDEQFF.

Only one count was recorded for this clone. The chain couples TRBV2 to TRBJ1-1; D ambiguous. This CDR3 comprises 12 residues. In germline, CDR1 is SNHLY, CDR2 FYNNEI. V was clipped by 6 bases and J by 8 bases, with 13 bases between them. CDR3 coding DNA: TGTGCCAGCAGCGACACCGTCAGCGAAGCTTTCTTT. Translated, it gives CASSDTVSEAFF.

The chain carries TRBV5-4 and TRBJ2-2; 7 positions match TRBD2. The CDR3 has 14 amino acids. Trimming cost V 0 bases and J 5 bases; bases outside gene matches: 1. Germline values: CDR1 SGHNT, CDR2 YYREEE (reference sequence). As DNA, the CDR3 is TGTGCCAGCAGCTTGGGGGGGGGAACCGGGGAGCTGTTTTTT. Its protein product is CASSLGGGTGELFF.

A word on this clone: The same CDR3 can be traced to other DNA sequences in this sample. The chain uses TRBV6-4 and TRBJ2-1; TRBD2 matches at 9 bases. With V trimmed by 0 bases and J by 3 bases, 0 bases remained unmatched. CDR1 and CDR2 from the germline V gene are MRHNA and SNTAGT. This CDR3 contains 15 residues. This chain's CDR3 is CASSDSSGSYNEQFF. The CDR3 DNA follows: TGTGCCAGCAGTGACTCTAGCGGGAGCTACAATGAGCAGTTCTTC.

This rearrangement joins TRBV27 to TRBJ2-3; TRBD2 matches 8 bases. The CDR3 totals 16 residues. The germline CDR1 and CDR2 sequences are MNHEY and SMNVEV (reference sequence). V was clipped by 2 bases and J by 0 bases; unmatched bases: 4. DNA for the CDR3: TGTGCCAGCAGTTTAAATAGCGGGGAAAGCACAGATACGCAGTATTTT. It codes for CASSLNSGESTDTQYF.

The chain has TRBV6-4 and TRBJ2-1, with D tentatively TRBD2 (6 bases). CDR3 length: 15 residues. Between the trimmed V and J ends, which lost 2 bases and 0 bases, there was a span of 8 bases. CDR1 MRHNA and CDR2 SNTAGT come from the germline V gene. The CDR3 DNA follows: TGTGCCAGCAGTGACACCGGGGGCTCCTACAATGAGCAGTTCTTC. It specifies CASSDTGGSYNEQFF.

The chain carries TRBV27 and TRBJ1-5, with TRBD1 as a possible D gene (5 bases). The CDR3 spans 13 residues. The germline V gene has CDR1 MNHEY and CDR2 SMNVEV (reference sequence). Trimming removed 5 bases at V and 9 bases at J, with 14 bases between. CDR3 residues: CASSDLTGSPQHF. The CDR3 DNA reads TGTGCCAGCAGTGATCTAACAGGATCGCCCCAGCATTTT.

This clone was detected only once. The chain recombines TRBV13 with TRBJ1-1; a possible D gene is TRBD1 (5 bases). V was trimmed by 5 bases and J by 5 bases, leaving 18 bases between them. The CDR3 runs to 15 residues. Germline loops: CDR1 PRHDT, CDR2 FYEKMQ (reference sequence). The chain's CDR3 is CASSHFDGGKTEAFF. Written as DNA, the CDR3 is TGTGCCAGCAGCCACTTCGACGGGGGGAAAACTGAAGCTTTCTTT.

CDR3 DNA sequence: TGTGCCAGCTCGCCGGACAGGGGTTTGGGCAACGAGCAGTACTTC. Protein product: CASSPDRGLGNEQYF. The gene calls are TRBV27 and TRBJ2-7; 9 bases agree with TRBD1. Germline CDR1 MNHEY, CDR2 SMNVEV (reference sequence). V lost 8 bases to trimming and J lost 5 bases; unmatched junction nucleotides: 13. This CDR3 is 15 amino acids long.

The chain employs TRBV5-1 and TRBJ2-1; D not certain. This CDR3 has 15 residues. Trimming took 6 bases from V and 0 from J, leaving 13 bases between them. The germline V gene encodes CDR1 SGHRS and CDR2 YFSETQ. The CDR3 DNA sequence: TGCGCCAGCATGGCGGATGGTAACTCCTACAATGAGCAGTTCTTC. Residues: CASMADGNSYNEQFF.

The chain recombines TRBV6-1 with TRBJ2-4; weak D call: TRBD2 (6 bases). Germline V gives CDR1 MNHNS, CDR2 SASEGT. The CDR3 is made up of 15 amino acids. The germline V and J ends were trimmed by 3 bases and 7 bases, with 16 bases remaining between them. This CDR3 reads CASSEERRGENIQYF. DNA of the CDR3: TGTGCCAGCAGTGAGGAAAGGAGGGGAGAGAACATTCAGTACTTC.